The sequence of this T cell receptor (beta chain) was determined in a study of T-cell memory formation after mild COVID-19. Findings and limits, study-wide: Mainly CM and EM harbored the contracting CD4+ clones; mainly EMRA harbored the CD8+ ones.

This clonotype was found once. Its specificity is not known. This CDR3 is 16 amino acids long. Germline V gene lookup returns CDR1 SGHNT and CDR2 YENEEA. After removal of 3 bases from V and 4 bases from J, the junction contained 7 bases not matched to a gene. TCRdb recomputed calls from the 5' RACE reads with MiXCR, one row per CDR3 protein. The sample has around 440,000 distinct CDR3 sequences, around a sixth seen once; the top ten hold approximately 13%. This TCR was sampled from an adult woman who had mild COVID-19 (a few samples of this study predate the infection). Cell type and time point are not known. Input material: PBMCs or a T cell subset sorted from them (not recorded which). The gene calls are TRBV11-3 and TRBJ2-3, with 10 bases aligning to TRBD1. CDR3 protein: CASSFQGTGVPDTQYF. The CDR3 region has the DNA TGTGCCAGCAGCTTTCAGGGGACAGGGGTGCCAGATACGCAGTATTTT.